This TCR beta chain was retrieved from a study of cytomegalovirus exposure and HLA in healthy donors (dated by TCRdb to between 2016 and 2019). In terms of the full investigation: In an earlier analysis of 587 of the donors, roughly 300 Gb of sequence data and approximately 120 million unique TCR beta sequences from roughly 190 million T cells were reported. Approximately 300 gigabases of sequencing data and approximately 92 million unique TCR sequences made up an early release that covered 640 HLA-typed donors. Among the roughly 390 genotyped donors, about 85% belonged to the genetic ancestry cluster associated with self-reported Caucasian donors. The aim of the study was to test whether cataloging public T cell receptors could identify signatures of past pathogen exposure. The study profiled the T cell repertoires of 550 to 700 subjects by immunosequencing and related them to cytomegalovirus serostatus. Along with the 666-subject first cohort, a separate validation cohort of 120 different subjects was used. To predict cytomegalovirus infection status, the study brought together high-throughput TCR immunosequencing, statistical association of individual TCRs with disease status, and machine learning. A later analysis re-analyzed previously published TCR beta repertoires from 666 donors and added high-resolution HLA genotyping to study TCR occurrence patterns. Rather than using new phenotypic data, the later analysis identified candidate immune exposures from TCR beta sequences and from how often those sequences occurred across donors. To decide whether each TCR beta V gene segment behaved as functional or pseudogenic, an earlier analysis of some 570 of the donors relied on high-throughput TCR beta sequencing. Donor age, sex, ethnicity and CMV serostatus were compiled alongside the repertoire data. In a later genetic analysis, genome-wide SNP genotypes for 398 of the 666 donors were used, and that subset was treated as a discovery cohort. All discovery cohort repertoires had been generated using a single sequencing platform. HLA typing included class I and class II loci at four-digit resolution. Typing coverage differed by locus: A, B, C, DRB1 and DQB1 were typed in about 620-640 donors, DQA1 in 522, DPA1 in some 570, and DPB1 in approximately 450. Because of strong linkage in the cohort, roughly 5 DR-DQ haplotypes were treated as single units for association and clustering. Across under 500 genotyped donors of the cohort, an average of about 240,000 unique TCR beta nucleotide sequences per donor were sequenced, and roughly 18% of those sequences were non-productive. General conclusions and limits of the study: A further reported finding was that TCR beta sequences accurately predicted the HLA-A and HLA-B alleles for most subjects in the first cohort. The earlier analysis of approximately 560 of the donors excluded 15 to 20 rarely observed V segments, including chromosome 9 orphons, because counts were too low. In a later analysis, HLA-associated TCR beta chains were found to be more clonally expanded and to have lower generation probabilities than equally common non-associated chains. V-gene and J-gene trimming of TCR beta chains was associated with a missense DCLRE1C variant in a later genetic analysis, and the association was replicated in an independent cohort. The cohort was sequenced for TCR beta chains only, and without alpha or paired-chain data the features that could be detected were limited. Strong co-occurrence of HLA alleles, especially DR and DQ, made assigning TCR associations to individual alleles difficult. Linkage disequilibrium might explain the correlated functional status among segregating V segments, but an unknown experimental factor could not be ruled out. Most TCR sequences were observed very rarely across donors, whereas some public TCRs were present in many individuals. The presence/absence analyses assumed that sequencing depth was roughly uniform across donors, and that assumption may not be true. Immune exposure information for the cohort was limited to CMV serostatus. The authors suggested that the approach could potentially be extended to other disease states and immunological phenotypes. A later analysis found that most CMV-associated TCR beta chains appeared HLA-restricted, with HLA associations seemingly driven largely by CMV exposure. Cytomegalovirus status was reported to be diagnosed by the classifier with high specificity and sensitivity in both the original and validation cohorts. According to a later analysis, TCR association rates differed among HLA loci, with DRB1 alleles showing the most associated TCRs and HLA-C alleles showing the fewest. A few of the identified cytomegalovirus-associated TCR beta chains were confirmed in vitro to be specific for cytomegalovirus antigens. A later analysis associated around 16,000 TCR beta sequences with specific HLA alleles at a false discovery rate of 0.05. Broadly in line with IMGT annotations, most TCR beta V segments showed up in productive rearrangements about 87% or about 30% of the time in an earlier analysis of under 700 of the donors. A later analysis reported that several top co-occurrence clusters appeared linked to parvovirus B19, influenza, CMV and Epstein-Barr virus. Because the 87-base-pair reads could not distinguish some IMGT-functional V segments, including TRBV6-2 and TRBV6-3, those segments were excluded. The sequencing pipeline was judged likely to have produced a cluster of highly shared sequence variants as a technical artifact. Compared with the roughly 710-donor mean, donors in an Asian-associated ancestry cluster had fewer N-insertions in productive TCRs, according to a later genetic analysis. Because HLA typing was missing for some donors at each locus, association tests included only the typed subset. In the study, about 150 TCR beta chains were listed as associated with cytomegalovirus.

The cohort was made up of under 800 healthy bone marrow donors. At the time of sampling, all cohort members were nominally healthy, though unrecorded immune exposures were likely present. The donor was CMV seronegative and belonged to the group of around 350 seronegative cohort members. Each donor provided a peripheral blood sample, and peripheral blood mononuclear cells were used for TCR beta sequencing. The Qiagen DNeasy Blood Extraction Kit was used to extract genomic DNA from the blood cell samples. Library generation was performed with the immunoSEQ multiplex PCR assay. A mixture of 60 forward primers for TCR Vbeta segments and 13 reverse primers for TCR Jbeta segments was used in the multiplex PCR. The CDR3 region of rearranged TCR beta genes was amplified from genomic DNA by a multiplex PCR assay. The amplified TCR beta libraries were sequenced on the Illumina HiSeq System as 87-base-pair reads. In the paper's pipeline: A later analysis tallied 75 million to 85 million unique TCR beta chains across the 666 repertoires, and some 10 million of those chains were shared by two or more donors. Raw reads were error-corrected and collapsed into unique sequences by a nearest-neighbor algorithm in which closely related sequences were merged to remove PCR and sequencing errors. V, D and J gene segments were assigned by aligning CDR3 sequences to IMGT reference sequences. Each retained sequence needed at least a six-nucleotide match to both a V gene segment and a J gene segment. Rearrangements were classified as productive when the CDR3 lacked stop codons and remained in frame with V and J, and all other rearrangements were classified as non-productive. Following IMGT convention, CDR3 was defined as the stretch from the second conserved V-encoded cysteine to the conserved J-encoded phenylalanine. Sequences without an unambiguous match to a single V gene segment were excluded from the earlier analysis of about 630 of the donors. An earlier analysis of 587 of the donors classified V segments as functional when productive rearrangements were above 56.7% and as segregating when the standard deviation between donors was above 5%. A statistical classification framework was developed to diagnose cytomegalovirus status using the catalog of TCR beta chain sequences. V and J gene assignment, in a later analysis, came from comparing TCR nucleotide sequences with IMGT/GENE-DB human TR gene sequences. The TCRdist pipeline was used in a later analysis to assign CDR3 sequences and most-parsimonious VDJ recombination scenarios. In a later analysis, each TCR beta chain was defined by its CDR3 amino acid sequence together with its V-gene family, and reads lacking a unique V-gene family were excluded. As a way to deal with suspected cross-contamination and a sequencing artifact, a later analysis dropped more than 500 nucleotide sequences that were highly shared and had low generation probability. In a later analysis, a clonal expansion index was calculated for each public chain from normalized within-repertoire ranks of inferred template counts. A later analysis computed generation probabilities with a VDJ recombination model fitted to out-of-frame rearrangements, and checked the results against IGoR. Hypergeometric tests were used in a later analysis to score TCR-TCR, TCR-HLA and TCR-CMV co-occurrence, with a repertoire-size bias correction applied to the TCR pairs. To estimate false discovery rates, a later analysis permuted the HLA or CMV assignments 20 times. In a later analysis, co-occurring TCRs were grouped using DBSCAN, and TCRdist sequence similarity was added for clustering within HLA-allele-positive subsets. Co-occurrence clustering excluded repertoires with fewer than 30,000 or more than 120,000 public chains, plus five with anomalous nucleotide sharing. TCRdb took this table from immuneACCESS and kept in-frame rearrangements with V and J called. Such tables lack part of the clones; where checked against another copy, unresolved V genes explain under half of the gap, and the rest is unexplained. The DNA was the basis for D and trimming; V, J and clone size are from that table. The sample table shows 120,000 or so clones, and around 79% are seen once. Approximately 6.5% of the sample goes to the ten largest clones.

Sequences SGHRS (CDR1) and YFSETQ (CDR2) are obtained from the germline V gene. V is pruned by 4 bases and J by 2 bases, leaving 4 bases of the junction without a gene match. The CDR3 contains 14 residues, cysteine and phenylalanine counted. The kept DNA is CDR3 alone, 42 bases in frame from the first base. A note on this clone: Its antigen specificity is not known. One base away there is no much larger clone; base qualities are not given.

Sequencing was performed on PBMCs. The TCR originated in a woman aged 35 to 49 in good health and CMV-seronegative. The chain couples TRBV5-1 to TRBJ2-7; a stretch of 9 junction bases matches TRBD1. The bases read TGCGCCAGCAGCGCCGGGACAGGGCCCTACGAGCAGTACTTC. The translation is CASSAGTGPYEQYF.